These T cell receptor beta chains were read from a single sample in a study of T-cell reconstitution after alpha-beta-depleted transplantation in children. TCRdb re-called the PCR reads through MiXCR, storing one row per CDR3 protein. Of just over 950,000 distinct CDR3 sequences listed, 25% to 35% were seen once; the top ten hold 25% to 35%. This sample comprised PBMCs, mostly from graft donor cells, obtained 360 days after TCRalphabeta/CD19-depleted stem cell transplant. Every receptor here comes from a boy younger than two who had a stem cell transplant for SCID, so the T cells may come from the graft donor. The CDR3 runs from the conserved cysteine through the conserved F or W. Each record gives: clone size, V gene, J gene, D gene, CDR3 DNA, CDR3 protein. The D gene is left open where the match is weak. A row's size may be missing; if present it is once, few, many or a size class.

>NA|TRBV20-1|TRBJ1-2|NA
TGCAGTGCTAGTGAGCCAAACTATGGCTACACCTTC
CSASEPNYGYTF
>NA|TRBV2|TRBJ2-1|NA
TGTGCCAGCAACGTAGCGGTAACCTACAATGAGCAGTTCTTC
CASNVAVTYNEQFF
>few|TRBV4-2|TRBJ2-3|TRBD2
TGTGCCAGCAGCCCACTAGGGCGGGGGGGAACCTTTAGCACAGATACGCAGTATTTT
CASSPLGRGGTFSTDTQYF
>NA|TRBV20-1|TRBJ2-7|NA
TGCAGTGCTAACGGGACGCCAAGAATTTACGAGCAGTACTTC
CSANGTPRIYEQYF
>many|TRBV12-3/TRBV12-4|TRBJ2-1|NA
TGTGCCAGCAGCCCCCTCGGGGCATACGAGCAGTTCTTC
CASSPLGAYEQFF
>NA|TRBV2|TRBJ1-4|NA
TGTGCCAGCAGTGAAAAGATAAGCCTGTTTTTT
CASSEKISLFF
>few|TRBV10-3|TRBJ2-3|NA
TGTGCCATCGCTATCGGGGGCATGTTGACAGATACGCAGTATTTT
CAIAIGGMLTDTQYF
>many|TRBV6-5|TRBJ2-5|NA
TGTGCCAGCATGCACGCCCTCACCCAGTACTTC
CASMHALTQYF
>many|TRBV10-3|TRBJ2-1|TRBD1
TGTGCCATCAGGGCACAGGGGGTCAGTGAGCAGTTCTTC
CAIRAQGVSEQFF
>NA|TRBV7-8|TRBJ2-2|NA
TGTGCCAGCAAAGTACAGGGGGGGTCGAACACCGGGGAGCTGTTTTTT
CASKVQGGSNTGELFF
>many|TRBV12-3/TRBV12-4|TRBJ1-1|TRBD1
TGTGCCAGCAGGCCGGACAGGGCCGGGAACACTGAAGCTTTCTTT
CASRPDRAGNTEAFF
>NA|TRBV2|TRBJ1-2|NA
TGTGCCAGCAGGAAAGAACGGTTGTCTAACTATGGCTACACCTTC
CASRKERLSNYGYTF
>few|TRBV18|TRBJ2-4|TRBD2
TGTGCCAGCTCACCCGCGGGGGGTAAGGCCAAAAACATTCAGTACTTC
CASSPAGGKAKNIQYF
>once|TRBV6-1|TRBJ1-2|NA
TGTGCCAGCAGCCTTAGGGCCCTCGGGGGGAGAGGCTACACCTTC
CASSLRALGGRGYTF
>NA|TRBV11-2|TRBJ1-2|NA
TGTGCCAGCAGCTTAGACAGGGCGGGCTACACCTTC
CASSLDRAGYTF
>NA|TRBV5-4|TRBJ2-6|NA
TGTGCCAGCAGCTCCCTTCCTTCGACAGGGAGGGGGACTGGGGCCAACGTCCTGACTTTC
CASSSLPSTGRGTGANVLTF
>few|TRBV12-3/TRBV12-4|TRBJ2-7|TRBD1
TGTGCCAGCAGTTTTGGGGGACAGAAGTACTTC
CASSFGGQKYF
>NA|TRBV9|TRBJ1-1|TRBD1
TGTGCCAGCGCTAAACAGGGGGCGCACACTGAAGCTTTCTTT
CASAKQGAHTEAFF
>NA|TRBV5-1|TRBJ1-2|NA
TGCGCCAGCAGCTTGGAGACAGGAGGAGCCTATGGCTACACCTTC
CASSLETGGAYGYTF
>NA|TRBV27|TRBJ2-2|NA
TGTGCCAGCAGTTTCGACGCGGCAGCCGGGGAGCTGTTTTTT
CASSFDAAAGELFF
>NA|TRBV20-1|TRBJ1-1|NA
TGCAGTGCTAGAGGCGGCAGGGCGAATACTGAAGCTTTCTTT
CSARGGRANTEAFF
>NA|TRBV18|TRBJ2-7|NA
TGTGCCAGCTCACCGCCTACAGGATCAGTCTTCTCCCAATTTTACGAGCAGTACTTC
CASSPPTGSVFSQFYEQYF
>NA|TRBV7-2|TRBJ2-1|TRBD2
TGTGCCAGCAGCTTAGCCGGGACTAGCGGATACAATGAGCAGTTCTTC
CASSLAGTSGYNEQFF
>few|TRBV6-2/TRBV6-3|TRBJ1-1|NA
TGTGCCAGCAGTTACCCGGGGTGGACGAACACTGAAGCTTTCTTT
CASSYPGWTNTEAFF
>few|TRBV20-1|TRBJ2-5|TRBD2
TGCAGTTATCCCGGACTAGCGGGGGGAAAGGAAAAGACCCAGTACTTC
CSYPGLAGGKEKTQYF
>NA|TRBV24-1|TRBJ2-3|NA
TGTGCCACCAGAGGCACCGGCACAGATACGCAGTATTTT
CATRGTGTDTQYF
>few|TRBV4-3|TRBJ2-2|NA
TGCGCCAGCAGCCAAGAGCCGGCGATCGCGAACACCGGGGAGCTGTTTTTT
CASSQEPAIANTGELFF
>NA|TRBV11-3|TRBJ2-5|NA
TGTGCCAGCAGCTTAGGCCCGAGTGACACCGAAGAGACCCAGTACTTC
CASSLGPSDTEETQYF
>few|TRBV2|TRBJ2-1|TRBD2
TGTGCCAGCGGACCAGGGACTAGCGGGACAGATGAGCAGTTCTTC
CASGPGTSGTDEQFF
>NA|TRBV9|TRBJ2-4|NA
TGTGCCAGCAGCGCCCAGGGTCTCAAAAACATTCAGTACTTC
CASSAQGLKNIQYF
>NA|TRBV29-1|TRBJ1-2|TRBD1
TGCAGCGTGGGACAGTTGGGGACCTATGGCTACACCTTC
CSVGQLGTYGYTF
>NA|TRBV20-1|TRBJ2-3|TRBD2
TGCAGTGCTAGAGTGAGGACTAGCGGGTCAGATACGCAGTATTTT
CSARVRTSGSDTQYF
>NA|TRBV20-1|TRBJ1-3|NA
TGCAGTGCTAGCGGTGCGGGGGACACCATATATTTT
CSASGAGDTIYF
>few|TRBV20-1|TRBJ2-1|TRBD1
TGCAGTGCCGAAGTTCCCCGGGACAGGAGGGTCAATGAGCAGTTCTTC
CSAEVPRDRRVNEQFF
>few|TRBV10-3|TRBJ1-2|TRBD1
TGTGCCATCAGTGATATAGCGGCAGCACAGGGGGCTTTGGGCTACACCTTC
CAISDIAAAQGALGYTF
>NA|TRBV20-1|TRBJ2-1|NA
TGCAGTGCGGTCGATCAGGATTGGAACAATGAGCAGTTCTTC
CSAVDQDWNNEQFF
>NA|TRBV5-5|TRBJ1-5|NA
TGTGCCAGCACCCCGGGATATAGCAATCAGCCCCAGCATTTT
CASTPGYSNQPQHF
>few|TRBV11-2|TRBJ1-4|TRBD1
TGTGCCAGCAGCTTAGGATCCAGGGGGATACCGACTAATGAAAAACTGTTTTTT
CASSLGSRGIPTNEKLFF
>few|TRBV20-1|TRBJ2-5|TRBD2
TGCAGTGCTCATATATCTCCGGGACTAGCGCACCAAGAGACCCAGTACTTC
CSAHISPGLAHQETQYF
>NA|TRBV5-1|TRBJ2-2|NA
TGCGCCAGCAGGGACAGTTGGACCGGGGAGCTGTTTTTT
CASRDSWTGELFF
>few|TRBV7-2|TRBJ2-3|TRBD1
TGTGCCAGCAGCTCAGGACAGGTCTACACAGATACGCAGTATTTT
CASSSGQVYTDTQYF
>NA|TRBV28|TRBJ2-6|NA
TGTGCCAGCAGTCCGACGGTACCTGGGGCCAACGTCCTGACTTTC
CASSPTVPGANVLTF